This TCR beta chain comes out of a study of identical twins. This clonotype has at least ten counts. TCRdb itself ran the 5' RACE reads through MiXCR, one entry per CDR3 protein. This table has 550,000 to 800,000 distinct CDR3 sequences, under 8.5% appearing once. Trimming cost V 3 bases and J 2 bases; bases outside gene matches: 2. The CDR3 extends over 15 amino acids. The germline CDR1 and CDR2 sequences are SGHRS and YFSETQ. Another study also made use of these data, one on yellow fever vaccine responses in identical twins. From that paper: Reportedly, twins' vaccine T cell responses looked partly convergent and partly personalized.

Sequences were obtained from PBMCs. The chain uses TRBV5-1 and TRBJ2-1, with 10 bases fitting TRBD1. This TCR was sampled from a woman aged 18-29 years in good health. The CDR3 nucleotides are TGCGCCAGCAGCTCGACAGGGGGCCCCTACAATGAGCAGTTCTTC. Translating it yields CASSSTGGPYNEQFF. The full variable domain, with the rest looked up from reference TRBV5-1 and TRBJ2-1, is KAGVTQTPRYLIKTRGQQVTLSCSPISGHRSVSWYQQTPGQGLQFLFEYFSETQRNKGNFPGRFSGRQFSNSRSEMNVSTLELGDSALYLCASSSTGGPYNEQFFGPGTRLTVL.